A single sample is the source of the 20 T cell receptor beta chains below, sequenced in a study of blood T cell repertoires in COVID-19. Assay: immunoSEQ multiplex PCR; the TCRdb copy retains only in-frame clones and omits some. Among around 220,000 clones listed, roughly 82% were seen once. Sequenced sample: peripheral blood. Every receptor here comes from a woman of 80 years or more with active or convalescent COVID-19.

The chain carries TRBV3-1 (or the pseudogene TRBV3-2) and TRBJ2-1, with a tentative D call TRBD2 (6 bases). Germline CDR1 reads LGHDT; CDR2 reads YNNKEL (reference sequence). The ends were cut back, 1 base at V and 6 bases at J, with 22 bases in the middle. This CDR3 is 18 amino acids long. The CDR3, as DNA: TGTGCCAGCAGCCAAGGGTCTGCGATTCTGGCGCGGGGCAATGAGCAGTTCTTC. This sequence encodes CASSQGSAILARGNEQFF.

V usage is TRBV28 and J usage is TRBJ1-3; 7 bases are a match to TRBD1. The V gene end was trimmed by 2 bases and the J gene end by 5 bases; junction bases not matched to a gene: 3. CDR1 and CDR2 from the germline V gene are MDHEN and SYDVKM. The CDR3 covers 14 residues. CDR3 sequence (DNA): TGTGCCAGCAGTTTAGGCAGGGGGAGAAACACCATATATTTT. Amino acid sequence: CASSLGRGRNTIYF.

The chain has TRBV27 and TRBJ1-2, with TRBD1 as a possible D gene (6 bases). Trimming pared 3 bases from V and 11 bases from J, leaving 19 bases between. Germline CDR1 and CDR2: MNHEY and SMNVEV (reference sequence). The CDR3 is 14 residues long. The CDR3 loop is CASSFGLLQGPYTF. CDR3 bases: TGTGCCAGCAGTTTCGGGCTTTTACAGGGTCCTTACACCTTC.

This chain uses TRBV27 with TRBJ2-7; 7 bases map to TRBD1. Germline trimming cut 3 bases from V and 3 bases from J; bases unmatched to any gene: 5. Germline-derived CDR1 and CDR2 are MNHEY and SMNVEV (reference sequence). The CDR3 contains 14 residues. As DNA, the CDR3 is TGTGCCAGCAGTTTTTGGGACAGATACTACGAGCAGTACTTC. This translates into CASSFWDRYYEQYF.

This chain joins TRBV2 and TRBJ2-5; 8 bases fit TRBD1. The ends lost 4 bases at V and 5 bases at J; junction bases unmatched: 6. The CDR3 consists of 14 residues. The germline gives CDR1 SNHLY, CDR2 FYNNEI. The CDR3 spells CASSANRGSETQYF. The CDR3 DNA follows: TGTGCCAGCAGTGCGAACAGGGGGTCGGAGACCCAGTACTTC.

The gene calls are TRBV9 and TRBJ2-3; D may be TRBD2 (6 bases). CDR1 and CDR2 (germline): SGDLS, YYNGEE. Trimming took 3 bases from V and 0 from J, leaving 8 bases between them. There are 14 residues in the CDR3. CDR3 coding DNA: TGTGCCAGCAGCGCAAGCGGGAGCACAGATACGCAGTATTTT. Amino acid sequence: CASSASGSTDTQYF.

The chain has TRBV10-3 and TRBJ2-7; 7 nucleotides align to TRBD2. CDR3 length: 13 residues. Per the germline V gene, CDR1 is ENHRY and CDR2 is SYGVKD. The ends lost 6 bases at V and 7 bases at J; junction bases unmatched: 9. CDR3 amino acids: CAISTTSLREQYF. The CDR3 bases are TGTGCCATCAGCACGACTAGCTTGCGGGAGCAGTACTTC.

This clone was detected only a few times. V and J are TRBV5-1 and TRBJ2-1, with D possibly TRBD1 on 6 matching bases. Looked up from germline, CDR1 is SGHRS and CDR2 is YFSETQ. The CDR3 has 15 residues. The V gene lost 2 bases and the J gene lost 5 bases, with 14 bases spanning the gap. The CDR3, as DNA: TGCGCCAGCAGCTTTCTACAGGGTACTAACAATGAGCAGTTCTTC. It codes for CASSFLQGTNNEQFF.

This clone was observed a handful of times. The chain joins TRBV19 to TRBJ2-1, with 9 bases lining up with TRBD2. Trimming at V came to 5 bases and at J to 10 bases, leaving 9 bases not matched to a gene. The CDR3 is 14 residues long. Germline V gene data show CDR1 as LNHDA and CDR2 as SQIVND (reference sequence). The CDR3, as DNA: TGTGCCAGTAGTCCCGCGGGGGGGCCTAGAGAGCAGTTCTTC. Translated: CASSPAGGPREQFF.

This chain connects TRBV10-3 to TRBJ2-5, with TRBD2 as a possible D gene (5 bases). The CDR3 runs 14 residues. CDR1 is ENHRY and CDR2 is SYGVKD in the germline V gene. V was shortened by 6 bases and J by 2 bases, with 13 bases between the two germline ends. CDR3 bases: TGTGCCATCAGCCCCACGGGGAGTCAAGAGACCCAGTACTTC. Its protein is CAISPTGSQETQYF.

This sequence joins TRBV10-1 and TRBJ1-2; D uncertain. The CDR3 consists of 15 residues. Germline CDR1 and CDR2: WNHNN and SYGVQD (reference sequence). V was shortened by 0 bases and J by 8 bases, with 16 bases between the two germline ends. The chain's CDR3 is CASSESIGVSAGYTF. CDR3 nucleotide sequence: TGCGCCAGCAGTGAGTCGATCGGGGTGAGCGCCGGCTACACCTTC.

This chain connects TRBV6-1 to TRBJ2-1, with no clear D. Germline V gene lookup returns CDR1 MNHNS and CDR2 SASEGT. The CDR3 consists of 12 residues. Trimming took off 2 bases at V and 9 bases at J, with 8 bases between the two ends. CDR3 nucleotides: TGTGCCAGCAGTGAATCGGTTATTGAGCAGTTCTTC. It codes for CASSESVIEQFF.

This rearrangement joins TRBV2 to TRBJ1-5; no reliable D call. This CDR3 comprises 17 residues. Trimming left V 6 bases short and J 0 bases short, with 18 bases between. The germline CDR1 and CDR2 sequences are SNHLY and FYNNEI. Here the CDR3 reads CASSEGVGSYSNQPQHF. The CDR3 nucleotides read TGTGCCAGCAGCGAGGGCGTGGGTTCTTATAGCAATCAGCCCCAGCATTTT.

The chain uses TRBV5-1 and TRBJ2-1; 9 bases match TRBD2. Losses at the gene ends were 0 bases for V and 2 bases for J; bases not matched to a gene: 3. Per the germline V gene, CDR1 is SGHRS and CDR2 is YFSETQ. The CDR3 runs 16 residues. CDR3 coding DNA: TGCGCCAGCAGCTTGGGTCCTAGCGGGGCCTACAATGAGCAGTTCTTC. Translated, it gives CASSLGPSGAYNEQFF. Full variable domain (rest looked up from reference TRBV5-1 and TRBJ2-1): KAGVTQTPRYLIKTRGQQVTLSCSPISGHRSVSWYQQTPGQGLQFLFEYFSETQRNKGNFPGRFSGRQFSNSRSEMNVSTLELGDSALYLCASSLGPSGAYNEQFFGPGTRLTVL.

This clone came up many times. The genes are TRBV27 and TRBJ1-5, with D perhaps TRBD1 (6 bases). Germline loops: CDR1 MNHEY, CDR2 SMNVEV (reference sequence). The CDR3 contains 17 residues. With 0 bases removed from V and 4 bases from J, the gap between germline ends came to 16 bases. CDR3 in amino acids: CASSLSSYRVANQPQHF. For the CDR3, the DNA is TGTGCCAGCAGTTTATCCTCCTACAGGGTTGCAAATCAGCCCCAGCATTTT.

The rearrangement uses TRBV7-9 and TRBJ1-2; 7 nucleotides match TRBD1. Germline CDR1 SEHNR, CDR2 FQNEAQ (reference sequence). The ends lost 0 bases at V and 4 bases at J; junction bases unmatched: 5. The CDR3 totals 15 residues. The CDR3 coding sequence is TGTGCCAGCAGCTTAGCGCAGGCAGGGGGCTATGGCTACACCTTC. Residues: CASSLAQAGGYGYTF.

Only a few counts were recorded for this clone. CDR3 loop: CASSGQGYEQYF. The DNA of the CDR3 is TGCGCCAGCAGCGGACAGGGGTACGAGCAGTACTTC. The chain joins TRBV5-1 to TRBJ2-7; 9 bases are a match to TRBD1. After removal of 4 bases from V and 4 bases from J, the junction contained 0 bases not matched to a gene. The CDR3 has 12 residues. Germline CDR1 is SGHRS and CDR2 is YFSETQ.

This rearrangement joins TRBV30 to TRBJ1-2; D not certain. V lost 0 bases to trimming and J lost 7 bases, with 9 bases between them. Germline CDR1 is GTSNPN and CDR2 is SVGIG (reference sequence). The CDR3 totals 12 residues. CDR3 sequence reads: CAWSVEIPGYTF. The DNA of the CDR3 is TGTGCCTGGAGTGTGGAGATTCCTGGCTACACCTTC. Full variable domain (remainder filled in from reference TRBV30 and TRBJ1-2): SQTIHQWPATLVQPVGSPLSLECTVEGTSNPNLYWYRQAAGRGLQLLFYSVGIGQISSEVPQNLSASRPQDRQFILSSKKLLLSDSGFYLCAWSVEIPGYTFGSGTRLTVV.

V usage is TRBV5-5 and J usage is TRBJ2-1, with TRBD1 identical over 11 bases. This CDR3 is 15 amino acids long. Per the germline V gene, CDR1 is SGHKS and CDR2 is YYEKEE (reference sequence). V lost 0 bases, J lost 6 bases, and 2 bases stayed unmatched. The CDR3 sequence: CASSLVGTGGNEQFF. DNA of the CDR3: TGTGCCAGCAGCTTGGTAGGGACAGGGGGCAATGAGCAGTTCTTC.

The chain is built from TRBV15 and TRBJ1-5; 10 bases agree with TRBD1. Trimming at V came to 1 base and at J to 4 bases, leaving 4 bases not matched to a gene. The CDR3 is made up of 16 amino acids. Germline V lookup: CDR1 LNHNV, CDR2 YYDKDF (reference sequence). The CDR3 loop is CATSRGRDRGNQPQHF. The CDR3 DNA follows: TGTGCCACCAGCAGAGGTCGGGACAGGGGTAATCAGCCCCAGCATTTT.